These T cell receptor beta chains were read from a single sample in a study. TCRdb re-analysed the 5' RACE reads in MiXCR, keeping a single row per CDR3 protein. The sample has about 50,000 distinct CDR3 sequences; about 28% are singletons. Sample: naive CD4+ T cells sorted from blood. The receptors shown here come from a female donor with breast cancer. CDR3s include the opening cysteine and the closing phenylalanine or tryptophan. D genes are given only for firm matches. The listing skips clone size in some rows; elsewhere it reads once, few, many or a size class.

j_gene	d_gene	v_gene	abundance	CDR3nt	CDR3aa
TRBJ2-3	-	TRBV6-6	few	TGTGCCAGCAGTTACGGCGGATCAAACACAGATACGCAGTATTTT	CASSYGGSNTDTQYF
TRBJ1-1	-	TRBV5-1	-	TGCGCCAGCAGCTCCCTGGAGGGCGCTGAAGCTTTCTTT	CASSSLEGAEAFF
TRBJ2-7	-	TRBV15	many	TGTGCCACCAGTCCAGGCTACGAGCAGTACTTC	CATSPGYEQYF
TRBJ1-2	TRBD1	TRBV25-1	-	TGTGCCAGCAGTCATACAGGGGGCCATGGCTACACCTTC	CASSHTGGHGYTF
TRBJ1-1	TRBD1	TRBV5-1	-	TGCGCCAGCAGCGCAAGGACAGGGGACACTGAAGCTTTCTTT	CASSARTGDTEAFF
TRBJ2-1	-	TRBV6-5	-	TGTGCCAGCAGTGACAGGTACAATGAGCAGTTCTTC	CASSDRYNEQFF
TRBJ2-1	-	TRBV5-1	-	TGCGCCAGCAGTGGGATTCTAAGCTCCTACAATGAGCAGTTCTTC	CASSGILSSYNEQFF
TRBJ2-7	TRBD2	TRBV4-1	few	TGCGCCAGCAGCCAAGGCCCTAGCGGGATGTCCTACGAGCAGTACTTC	CASSQGPSGMSYEQYF
TRBJ2-3	TRBD1	TRBV25-1	-	TGTGCCAGCAGTCCCAGGGGACAGGGGATGAATACGCAGTATTTT	CASSPRGQGMNTQYF
TRBJ2-7	TRBD2	TRBV3-1	-	TGTGCCAGCAGCCCCCGACTAGCGGGGCCCTACGAGCAGTACTTC	CASSPRLAGPYEQYF
TRBJ2-7	-	TRBV2	-	TGTGCCAGCAGTGAATTGGCGCCAGTTGGGGAGCAGTACTTC	CASSELAPVGEQYF
TRBJ2-3	TRBD2	TRBV4-1	-	TGCGCCAGCAGCCAAGTCGGCCCCCGTTTGGCGGGGGTGCGGGATACGCAGTATTTT	CASSQVGPRLAGVRDTQYF
TRBJ2-2	-	TRBV5-1	-	TGCGCCAGCAGCCCGTTGGCTAGCGCGAACACCGGGGAGCTGTTTTTT	CASSPLASANTGELFF
TRBJ1-5	TRBD1	TRBV6-6	-	TGTGCCAGCAGTTACACAGGGGCGAATCAGCCCCAGCATTTT	CASSYTGANQPQHF
TRBJ2-5	-	TRBV20-1	few	TGCAGTGCTATCCCCGGGTCCTATCAAGAGACCCAGTACTTC	CSAIPGSYQETQYF
TRBJ2-3	-	TRBV12-3/TRBV12-4	many	TGTGCAACTAGAAAGGTAGCTAGCACAGATACGCAGTATTTT	CATRKVASTDTQYF
TRBJ2-7	-	TRBV27	-	TGTGCCAGCATTGAGTTGGGGGAGCAGTACTTC	CASIELGEQYF
TRBJ2-3	TRBD2	TRBV6-5	-	TGTGCCAGCAGTTACCCTAGCGGGAGTGTGTATACGCAGTATTTT	CASSYPSGSVYTQYF
TRBJ1-5	-	TRBV7-9	-	TGTGCCAGCAGCTTAGGGGGCACCAATAGCAATCAGCCCCAGCATTTT	CASSLGGTNSNQPQHF
TRBJ2-3	-	TRBV5-1	-	TGCGCCAGCAGCTCCTTAGACAGTTCCACAGATACGCAGTATTTT	CASSSLDSSTDTQYF
TRBJ1-2	TRBD1	TRBV6-5	-	TGTGCCAGCGTGGGACAGGGTGTAGCTGGCTACACCTTC	CASVGQGVAGYTF
TRBJ2-7	TRBD1	TRBV7-2	few	TGTGCCAGCAGCGGAGAGGGACAGGGCCGGCTCGATTCCTACGAGCAGTACTTC	CASSGEGQGRLDSYEQYF
TRBJ2-3	-	TRBV21-1	few	TGTGCCAGCAGCCCACCTCCGGGGACAGCAGCAAAGAATTATACGCAGTATTTT	CASSPPPGTAAKNYTQYF
TRBJ2-1	TRBD2	TRBV29-1	-	TGCAGCGTTGATGCTAGCGGGAGGAGCAATGAGCAGTTCTTC	CSVDASGRSNEQFF
TRBJ2-1	-	TRBV15	few	TGTGCCACCAGCAGGGATAGGGACCTCTACCGAGGGAATGAGCAGTTCTTC	CATSRDRDLYRGNEQFF
TRBJ1-5	-	TRBV7-6	few	TGTGCCAGCAGTCTCACTGGGGGGGAGCCCCAGCATTTT	CASSLTGGEPQHF
TRBJ2-3	-	TRBV5-6	-	TGTGCCAGCAGCTTGATGACTGGCACAGATACGCAGTATTTT	CASSLMTGTDTQYF
TRBJ2-5	-	TRBV29-1	-	TGCAGCGTCGTTCCCGGGGTGCGAGAGACCCAGTACTTC	CSVVPGVRETQYF
TRBJ1-2	-	TRBV20-1	few	TGCAGTGCTTCGGGGGGAGTAAACTATGGCTACACCTTC	CSASGGVNYGYTF
TRBJ2-1	-	TRBV11-2	-	TGTGCCAGCAGCACCCGCCCAACTAGCAACCAGTTCTTC	CASSTRPTSNQFF
TRBJ2-3	-	TRBV6-5	few	TGTGCCAGCAGTTACTCGAGGGGACGGAACACAGATACGCAGTATTTT	CASSYSRGRNTDTQYF
TRBJ2-7	TRBD2	TRBV4-2	-	TGTGCCAGCAGCCAAGAACCTAGCGGGACCTACAATGAGCAGTACTTC	CASSQEPSGTYNEQYF
TRBJ1-1	-	TRBV5-4	many	TGTGCCAGCAAACCGGGGGAAGGAACTGAAGCTTTCTTT	CASKPGEGTEAFF
TRBJ2-3	TRBD1	TRBV29-1	few	TGCAGCGGAGTCAGGGGGAGCACAGATACGCAGTATTTT	CSGVRGSTDTQYF
TRBJ2-1	TRBD1	TRBV5-1	-	TGCGCCAGCAGCTTTAGACAGGGATACAATGAGCAGTTCTTC	CASSFRQGYNEQFF
TRBJ2-3	TRBD2	TRBV27	few	TGTGCCAGCAGTCCCCGGACTAGCGGGAGTCCAGATACGCAGTATTTT	CASSPRTSGSPDTQYF
TRBJ2-7	-	TRBV11-1	-	TGTGCCAGCAGCCCCGGTGTCAGGTACACCTACGAGCAGTACTTC	CASSPGVRYTYEQYF
TRBJ1-6	-	TRBV2	-	TGTGCCAGCAGCGAGAATATAAATTCACCCCTCCACTTT	CASSENINSPLHF
TRBJ2-1	TRBD2	TRBV12-3/TRBV12-4	few	TGTGCCAGCAGTTTAGTTGTACTAGCGGGAGATAATGAGCAGTTCTTC	CASSLVVLAGDNEQFF
TRBJ2-1	TRBD1	TRBV4-1	few	TGCGCCAGCAGCCCCTTTTCTGGGACAGGGCCTTACAATGAGCAGTTCTTC	CASSPFSGTGPYNEQFF
TRBJ2-3	-	TRBV4-2	-	TGTGCCAGCAGCCAAGATTTTGGCACAGATACGCAGTATTTT	CASSQDFGTDTQYF
TRBJ2-1	TRBD2	TRBV6-2/TRBV6-3	many	TGTGCCAGCAGTCGGACTAGCGGGAGCTCCTACAATGAGCAGTTCTTC	CASSRTSGSSYNEQFF
TRBJ2-5	TRBD1	TRBV5-6	-	TGTGCCAGCAGGAAGACGCCCAGACAGGGCTTAGAGACCCAGTACTTC	CASRKTPRQGLETQYF
TRBJ1-1	TRBD1	TRBV20-1	few	TGCAGTGCTAGGGGGACAGGCGGACGGGACACTGAAGCTTTCTTT	CSARGTGGRDTEAFF
TRBJ2-2	TRBD2	TRBV3-1	-	TGTGCCAGCAGCCAACTCTCACTAGCGACCGGGGAGCTGTTTTTT	CASSQLSLATGELFF
TRBJ2-3	TRBD2	TRBV5-4	-	TGTGCCAGCAGCTGGGCTAGAGGGGTAGCGGGAGATACGCAGTATTTT	CASSWARGVAGDTQYF
TRBJ2-1	TRBD2	TRBV9	-	TGTGCCAGCAGCGGCGCGGGACTAACATCAGGCATTGAGCAGTTCTTC	CASSGAGLTSGIEQFF
TRBJ2-2	-	TRBV5-1	medium-sized	TGCGCCAGCAGCTTATCCTTGGGCAGCACCGGGGAGCTGTTTTTT	CASSLSLGSTGELFF
TRBJ1-1	TRBD1	TRBV5-1	-	TGCGCCAGCAGACAACAGGGGGCCCTCACTGAAGCTTTCTTT	CASRQQGALTEAFF
TRBJ2-3	-	TRBV29-1	-	TGCAGCGTTGACGGGAGTAGCGATACGCAGTATTTT	CSVDGSSDTQYF
TRBJ2-5	TRBD2	TRBV6-5	few	TGTGCCAGCAGTTACTCAGGGCTAGCGGGGGAAGAGACCCAGTACTTC	CASSYSGLAGEETQYF
TRBJ2-2	-	TRBV24-1	few	TGTGCCACAGAGGGGGGGAACACCGGGGAGCTGTTTTTT	CATEGGNTGELFF
TRBJ2-3	-	TRBV7-6	-	TGTGCCAGCAACTCCGACACAGATACGCAGTATTTT	CASNSDTDTQYF